This T cell receptor beta chain is drawn from a study of response to subunit inactivated influenza vaccine. This CDR3 has 15 amino acids. Trimming shortened V by 4 bases and J by 2 bases, and 11 bases separated the two germline ends. CDR1 and CDR2 from the germline V gene are SNHLY and FYNNEI. One entry per CDR3 protein, called by TCRdb with MiXCR from the RT-PCR reads. Of hundreds of thousands of distinct CDR3 sequences in the sample, approximately 11% were seen once. This chain connects TRBV2 to TRBJ2-2, with TRBD2 as a possible D gene (6 bases). This specimen consisted of PBMCs from blood, obtained roughly 46 days after vaccination. The source of this sequence is a man aged 50 to 59 who received an inactivated influenza vaccine. CDR3 sequence: CASSVSGANTGELFF. CDR3 nucleotides: TGTGCCAGCAGTGTTAGCGGTGCTAACACCGGGGAGCTGTTTTTT.